Following are 17 T cell receptor beta chains from one sample sequenced in a study of blood T cell repertoires in COVID-19. The method was immunoSEQ multiplex PCR; TCRdb's version includes in-frame clones alone and lacks a portion of them. Of tens of thousands of clones in the sample, 88% are singletons; the top ten hold 3%. Sequenced input: peripheral blood. These TCRs come from a man over 45 with active COVID-19.

The CDR3 here is CASSLGPGQGFYEQYF. The CDR3 coding sequence is TGTGCCAGCAGCTTAGGGCCGGGACAGGGATTCTACGAGCAGTACTTC. The chain joins TRBV7-2 to TRBJ2-7; TRBD1 matches 9 bases. Unmatched junction bases numbered 7, after V lost 1 base and J lost 3 bases. Germline CDR1 and CDR2: SGHTA and FQGNSA. This CDR3 comprises 16 residues.

The rearrangement links TRBV4-2 to TRBJ1-1, with D possibly matching TRBD1 (5 bases). Per the germline V gene, CDR1 is LGHNA and CDR2 is YNFKEQ. This CDR3 is built from 13 residues. V was clipped by 0 bases and J by 6 bases, with 8 bases between them. The CDR3 coding sequence is TGTGCCAGCAGCCAAGAATGGACATCTGAAGCTTTCTTT. Amino acid sequence: CASSQEWTSEAFF.

This rearrangement joins TRBV3-1 (or the pseudogene TRBV3-2) to TRBJ2-1; D gene unclear. The V gene's germline CDR1 is LGHDT and CDR2 YNNKEL (reference sequence). The germline V and J ends were trimmed by 1 base and 5 bases, with 3 bases remaining between them. This CDR3 comprises 12 residues. The CDR3 DNA reads TGTGCCAGCAGCCAAGGAGACAATGAGCAGTTCTTC. Translation gives CASSQGDNEQFF.

The chain employs TRBV4-1 and TRBJ2-1; 7 bases fit TRBD1. With V trimmed by 2 bases and J by 0 bases, 4 bases remained unmatched. The CDR3 contains 16 residues. Germline V gene data show CDR1 as MGHRA and CDR2 as YSYEKL. CDR3 amino acids: CASSQPDRSSYNEQFF. The CDR3 DNA reads as TGCGCCAGCAGCCAACCGGACAGGAGCTCCTACAATGAGCAGTTCTTC.

The CDR3: CASSLVGSQGNSPLHF. Written as DNA, the CDR3 is TGTGCCAGCAGCTTAGTAGGGTCCCAGGGGAATTCACCCCTCCACTTT. The V and J genes are TRBV11-3 and TRBJ1-6; perhaps TRBD1 as D (6 bases). The CDR3 extends over 16 amino acids. Germline loops: CDR1 SGHNT, CDR2 YENEEA. V was shortened by 1 base and J by 7 bases, with 14 bases between the two germline ends.

J is TRBJ2-7 and V is TRBV2, with 10 bases fitting TRBD2. The junction had 4 bases not matched to a gene; V was cut back by 6 bases and J by 2 bases. Germline loops: CDR1 SNHLY, CDR2 FYNNEI. This CDR3 has 14 residues. CDR3 nucleotide sequence: TGTGCCAGCAGGACTAGCGGGCCCACCTACGAGCAGTACGTC. Translation gives CASRTSGPTYEQYV.

This rearrangement joins TRBV18 to TRBJ2-1; the D gene is possibly TRBD2 (5 bases). The CDR3 totals 13 residues. The V gene's germline CDR1 is KGHSH and CDR2 LQKENI. Deletions cut 3 bases from V and 9 bases from J, with 12 bases between. CDR3 region: CASSPGLAGEQFF. The CDR3, as DNA: TGTGCCAGCTCACCGGGCCTAGCAGGTGAGCAGTTCTTC.

The CDR3 DNA reads TGTGCCAGCAGCTTAGCGACAGATCGCACAGATACGCAGTATTTT. This gives the protein CASSLATDRTDTQYF. The rearrangement links TRBV7-9 to TRBJ2-3; perhaps TRBD1 as D (5 bases). The CDR3 runs 15 residues. The V end was cut by 0 bases, the J end by 1 base, with 8 bases between. The germline gives CDR1 SEHNR, CDR2 FQNEAQ (reference sequence).

The chain joins TRBV19 to TRBJ2-2; 11 bases are a match to TRBD2. V lost 4 bases to trimming and J lost 0 bases; unmatched junction nucleotides: 1. CDR1 and CDR2 from the germline V gene are LNHDA and SQIVND (reference sequence). The length of the CDR3 is 16 residues. The CDR3 here is CASSRTSGPNTGELFF. CDR3 DNA sequence: TGTGCCAGTAGTAGGACTAGCGGGCCGAACACCGGGGAGCTGTTTTTT.

This chain joins TRBV9 and TRBJ2-1, with D perhaps matching TRBD2 (6 bases). CDR3 length: 17 residues. V was shortened by 3 bases and J by 6 bases, with 22 bases between the two germline ends. In germline, CDR1 is SGDLS, CDR2 YYNGEE. The CDR3 protein is CASSAPLAVSLGNEQFF. CDR3 in DNA: TGTGCCAGCAGCGCACCCTTAGCGGTCTCGTTAGGCAATGAGCAGTTCTTC. Filled out from reference TRBV9 and TRBJ2-1, the complete variable domain reads DSGVTQTPKHLITATGQRVTLRCSPRSGDLSVYWYQQSLDQGLQFLIQYYNGEERAKGNILERFSAQQFPDLHSELNLSSLELGDSALYFCASSAPLAVSLGNEQFFGPGTRLTVL.

The CDR3 DNA reads as TGTGCCAGCAGCCCAGGGATTCGGCGGGAGAACACCGGGGAGCTGTTTTTT. Translating it yields CASSPGIRRENTGELFF. V gene TRBV7-8 combines with J gene TRBJ2-2, with TRBD2 as a possible D gene (6 bases). The CDR3 consists of 17 residues. Germline CDR1 is SGHVS and CDR2 is FQNEAQ. The germline V and J ends were trimmed by 5 bases and 1 base, with 17 bases remaining between them.

The chain combines TRBV13 with TRBJ1-2, with TRBD1 matching 7 bases. Germline V CDR1 and CDR2: PRHDT, FYEKMQ (reference sequence). CDR3 length: 15 amino acids. The V segment lost 6 bases and the J segment 8 bases; nucleotides outside the gene matches: 15. CDR3 amino acids: CASSKQGSRPQGYTF. In DNA form, the CDR3 reads TGTGCCAGCAGTAAACAGGGGTCGCGTCCCCAGGGCTACACCTTC.

V usage is TRBV6-4 and J usage is TRBJ2-1; 16 positions match TRBD2. The CDR3 loop spans 15 amino acids. The ends lost 3 bases at V and 8 bases at J; junction bases unmatched: 1. Germline loops: CDR1 MRHNA, CDR2 SNTAGT. The CDR3 sequence is CASSEGTSGRDEQFF. In nucleotides, the CDR3 is TGTGCCAGCAGTGAGGGGACTAGCGGGAGGGATGAGCAGTTCTTC.

In the case of this clone: The same CDR3 arises from other DNA sequences in this sample as well. The J gene is TRBJ2-1, the V gene TRBV18, with 7 bases identical to TRBD1. The CDR3 has 14 amino acids. The ends lost 6 bases at V and 3 bases at J; junction bases unmatched: 5. CDR1 is KGHSH and CDR2 is LQKENI in the germline V gene. The CDR3 DNA sequence: TGTGCCAGCTCGCCGGGGACAGTCTACAATGAGCAGTTCTTC. Its translation is CASSPGTVYNEQFF.

The chain employs TRBV14 and TRBJ2-2; a weak D match, TRBD2 (6 bases). The germline CDR1 and CDR2 sequences are SGHDN and FVKESK. The ends were cut back, 3 bases at V and 8 bases at J, with 22 bases in the middle. This CDR3 has 17 residues. DNA of the CDR3: TGTGCCAGCAGCCATTATACCGGGACTGCCGGAGGGGGGGAGCTGTTTTTT. Its protein is CASSHYTGTAGGGELFF.

This chain joins TRBV11-3 and TRBJ2-5; D possibly corresponds to TRBD2 (6 bases). V was clipped by 1 base and J by 1 base, with 10 bases between them. Germline loops: CDR1 SGHNT, CDR2 YENEEA. The CDR3 covers 15 residues. CDR3 residues: CASSLGGGTQETQYF. DNA for the CDR3: TGTGCCAGCAGCTTAGGGGGAGGTACCCAAGAGACCCAGTACTTC.

V usage is TRBV6-2 or TRBV6-3 and J usage is TRBJ1-5, with D unresolved. The germline CDR1 and CDR2 sequences are MNHEY and SVGEGT. Trimming stripped 8 bases from V and 7 bases from J, with 15 bases between. CDR3 length equals 13 residues. CDR3 sequence: CASGSLTGQPQHF. In DNA form, the CDR3 reads TGTGCCAGCGGTTCCCTAACGGGGCAGCCCCAGCATTTT.